The 4 T cell receptor beta chains given below trace back to one sample, sequenced in a study of CD8 T cells in ankylosing spondylitis. Overall study results and limits: Fewer than 10 highly homologous variants made up a TCR beta motif that seemed to typify ankylosing spondylitis blood.

TCRdb passed the 5' RACE reads through MiXCR, listing each CDR3 protein once. There are some 700,000 distinct CDR3 sequences in the sample; around 20% occur only once, and about a fifth lies in the top ten. These TCRs' antigens remain unknown. The sample consisted of blood, either unsorted or a sorted T cell fraction (not recorded which). The receptors were sampled from a male donor with ankylosing spondylitis.

CDR3 in amino acids: CASSATQYF. In DNA form, the CDR3 reads TGTGCCAGCAGTGCTACGCAGTATTTT. V usage is TRBV2 and J usage is TRBJ2-3; no clear D. This CDR3 has 9 amino acids. Germline lookup yields CDR1 SNHLY and CDR2 FYNNEI. Trimming left V 4 bases short and J 8 bases short, with 1 base between.

This clonotype showed up just a few times. CDR3 nucleotide sequence: TGTGCCAGCAGCGCTTCCCCAGCGGCCCCTTTGTACGAGCAGTACTTC. This gives the protein CASSASPAAPLYEQYF. The chain links TRBV13 to TRBJ2-7; maybe TRBD2 (5 bases). The length of the CDR3 is 16 residues. Trimming left V 5 bases short and J 4 bases short, with 21 bases between. Germline V CDR1 and CDR2: PRHDT, FYEKMQ (reference sequence).

V and J are TRBV12-3 or TRBV12-4 and TRBJ2-1; 13 bases agree with TRBD2. This CDR3 has 17 residues. Trimming at V came to 5 bases and at J to 4 bases, leaving 8 bases not matched to a gene. The CDR3 sequence: CASSRVTSGGAYNEQFF. The CDR3 nucleotides read TGTGCCAGCAGTCGCGTAACTAGCGGGGGGGCGTACAATGAGCAGTTCTTC.

This clonotype has just a few counts. The V call is TRBV5-5, the J call TRBJ2-5; D possibly corresponds to TRBD1 (6 bases). The CDR3 consists of 14 residues. The germline V gene encodes CDR1 SGHKS and CDR2 YYEKEE (reference sequence). V was pared by 3 bases and J by 7 bases, with 16 bases between. The CDR3 DNA sequence: TGTGCCAGCAGCTCGTACAGGGTTGAGGGGACCCAGTACTTC. Protein: CASSSYRVEGTQYF.